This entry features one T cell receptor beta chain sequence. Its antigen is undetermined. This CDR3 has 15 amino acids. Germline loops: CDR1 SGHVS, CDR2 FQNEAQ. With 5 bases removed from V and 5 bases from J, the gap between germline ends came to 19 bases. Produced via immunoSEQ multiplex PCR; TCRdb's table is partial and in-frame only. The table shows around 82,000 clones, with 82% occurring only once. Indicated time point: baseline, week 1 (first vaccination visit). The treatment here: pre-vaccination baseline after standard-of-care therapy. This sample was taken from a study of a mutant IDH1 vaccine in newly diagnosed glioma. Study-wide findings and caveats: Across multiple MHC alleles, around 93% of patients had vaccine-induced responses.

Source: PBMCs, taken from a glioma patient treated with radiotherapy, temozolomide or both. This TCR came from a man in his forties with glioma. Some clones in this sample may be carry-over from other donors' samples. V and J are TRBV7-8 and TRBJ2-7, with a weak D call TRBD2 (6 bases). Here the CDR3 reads CASSGGVVSSNEQYF. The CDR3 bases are TGTGCCAGCAGCGGAGGGGTAGTGTCCTCTAACGAGCAGTACTTC.